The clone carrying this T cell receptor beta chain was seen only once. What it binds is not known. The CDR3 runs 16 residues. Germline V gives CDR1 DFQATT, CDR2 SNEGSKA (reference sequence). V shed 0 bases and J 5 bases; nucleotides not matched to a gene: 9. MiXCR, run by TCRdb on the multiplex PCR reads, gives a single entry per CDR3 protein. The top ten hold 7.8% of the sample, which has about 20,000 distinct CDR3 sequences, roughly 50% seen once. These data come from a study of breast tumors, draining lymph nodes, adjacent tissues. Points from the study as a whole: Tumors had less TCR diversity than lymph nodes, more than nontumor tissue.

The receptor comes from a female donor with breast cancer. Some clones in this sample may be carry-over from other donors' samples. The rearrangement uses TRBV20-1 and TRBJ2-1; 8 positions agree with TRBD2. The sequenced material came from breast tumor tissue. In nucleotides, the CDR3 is TGCAGTGCTAGAGAACGCGAGACTAGCGCCAACAATGAGCAGTTCTTC. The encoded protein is CSARERETSANNEQFF.